The 3 T cell receptor beta chains below were found in one sample sequenced in a study of OX40 agonist ivuxolimab in advanced cancers. This table comes from immunoSEQ multiplex PCR, and its TCRdb copy is limited to in-frame clones, with some not included. The sample lists about 21,000 clones, around 83% occurring once. The input for sequencing was CD4+ or CD8+ T cells sorted from blood, taken in a trial of the OX40 agonist ivuxolimab. The receptors stem from an adult with an advanced solid tumor such as melanoma, head and neck, liver or kidney cancer.

The chain couples TRBV19 to TRBJ1-1; no clear D gene. The V and J ends lost 5 bases and 4 bases respectively, with 11 bases between them. This CDR3 has 13 residues. In germline, CDR1 is LNHDA, CDR2 SQIVND (reference sequence). For the CDR3, the DNA is TGTGCCAGTAGTTCGGGGTTGGGCACTGAAGCTTTCTTT. Translating it yields CASSSGLGTEAFF.

The chain is built from TRBV19 and TRBJ2-7; a possible D gene is TRBD2 (5 bases). Trimming shortened V by 2 bases and J by 3 bases, and 8 bases separated the two germline ends. This CDR3 has 13 residues. CDR1 LNHDA and CDR2 SQIVND come from the germline V gene (reference sequence). CDR3 loop: CASSIWAGYEQYF. CDR3 DNA: TGTGCCAGTAGTATATGGGCGGGCTACGAGCAGTACTTC.

This chain joins TRBV4-1 and TRBJ2-2, with TRBD2 identical over 8 bases. Germline V CDR1 and CDR2: MGHRA, YSYEKL. This CDR3 is built from 20 residues. V was clipped by 0 bases and J by 1 base; unmatched bases: 13. The CDR3 coding sequence is TGCGCCAGCAGCCAAGATATTGCGGGGGGCAATTATCGGAACACCGGGGAGCTGTTTTTT. As protein: CASSQDIAGGNYRNTGELFF.